The clone carrying this T cell receptor (beta chain) came up many times. This sample was taken from a study of T cells in Graves' hyperthyroidism and ophthalmopathy. Looking at the study overall: Any treatment followed the collection of peripheral blood at initial diagnosis.

The investigators amplified TCR beta CDR3 regions from RNA transcripts. Initially, a first-round RT-PCR of the TCR CDR3 employed the HTBI primer set. TCRdb re-derived calls from the multiplex PCR reads in MiXCR, one entry per CDR3 protein. The sample contains about 340,000 distinct CDR3 sequences, 18% of which appear only once. The V segment lost 2 bases and the J segment 3 bases; nucleotides outside the gene matches: 4. This CDR3 comprises 15 residues. Germline V gene data show CDR1 as SGHTA and CDR2 as FQGTGA. The chain joins TRBV7-3 to TRBJ2-3, with 8 bases aligning to TRBD2. The sequence was collected from a woman aged 45-60 years with Graves' hyperthyroidism. Sequencing was performed on blood. CDR3 nucleotide sequence: TGTGCCAGCAGCTTATCGGTAGCGGGGACAGATACGCAGTATTTT. This encodes CASSLSVAGTDTQYF.